This TCR beta chain was sequenced in a study of T cells in Graves' hyperthyroidism and ophthalmopathy. Diagnostic decisions used clinical symptoms, serum thyroxine and TRAb, thyroid ultrasound and orbital computed tomography. Isolation of PBMCs was performed on around 9.3 ml fresh peripheral blood. In the case of this clonotype: A read error may be the cause here, since a much bigger clone is one base away.

Amplification of TCR beta CDR3 regions used RNA as the template. HTBI primers drove first-round RT-PCR of the TCR CDR3. In TCRdb, the multiplex PCR reads were re-called with MiXCR into one record per CDR3 protein. This repertoire shows around 720,000 distinct CDR3 sequences, approximately 40% found once; its top ten account for about a third. Germline CDR1 reads SEHNR; CDR2 reads FQNEAQ (reference sequence). The CDR3 contains 16 residues. This clonotype originated in a woman aged 40 to 50 with Graves' hyperthyroidism. Source material: blood. The V and J genes are TRBV7-9 and TRBJ1-2, with a possible D match to TRBD1 (5 bases). Here the CDR3 reads CASSPSVSGIAYGYIF. Written as DNA, the CDR3 is TGTGCCAGCAGCCCCAGCGTTTCAGGGATCGCCTATGGCTACATCTTC.